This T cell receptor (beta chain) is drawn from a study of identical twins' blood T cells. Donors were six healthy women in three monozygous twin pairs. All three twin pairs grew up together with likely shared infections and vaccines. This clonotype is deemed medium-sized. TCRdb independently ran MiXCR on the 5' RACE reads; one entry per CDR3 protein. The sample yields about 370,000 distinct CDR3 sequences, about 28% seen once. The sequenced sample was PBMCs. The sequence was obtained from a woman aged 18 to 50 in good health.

The CDR3 bases are TGTGCCAGCAGCCTTGAGGCCTCCACTGAAGCTTTCTTT. The encoded protein is CASSLEASTEAFF. The chain has TRBV12-3 or TRBV12-4 and TRBJ1-1; D remains unclear. This CDR3 has 13 residues. The germline V and J ends were trimmed by 6 bases and 4 bases, with 12 bases remaining between them.